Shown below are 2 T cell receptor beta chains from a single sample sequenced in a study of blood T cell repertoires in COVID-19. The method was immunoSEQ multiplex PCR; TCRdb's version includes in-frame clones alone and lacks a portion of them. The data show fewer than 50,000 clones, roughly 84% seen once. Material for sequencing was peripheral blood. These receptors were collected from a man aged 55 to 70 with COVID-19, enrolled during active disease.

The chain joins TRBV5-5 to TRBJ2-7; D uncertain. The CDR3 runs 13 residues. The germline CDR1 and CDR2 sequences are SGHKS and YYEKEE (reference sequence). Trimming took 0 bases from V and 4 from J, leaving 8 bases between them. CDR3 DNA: TGTGCCAGCAGCTTGGAGGAGATTTACGAGCAGTACTTC. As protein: CASSLEEIYEQYF.

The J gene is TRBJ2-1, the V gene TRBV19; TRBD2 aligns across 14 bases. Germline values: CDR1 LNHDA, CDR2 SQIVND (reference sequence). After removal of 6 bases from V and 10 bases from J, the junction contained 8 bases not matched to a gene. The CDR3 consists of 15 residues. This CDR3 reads CASRPGTSGSGEQFF. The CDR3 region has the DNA TGTGCCAGTAGACCTGGGACTAGCGGGAGTGGAGAGCAGTTCTTC.